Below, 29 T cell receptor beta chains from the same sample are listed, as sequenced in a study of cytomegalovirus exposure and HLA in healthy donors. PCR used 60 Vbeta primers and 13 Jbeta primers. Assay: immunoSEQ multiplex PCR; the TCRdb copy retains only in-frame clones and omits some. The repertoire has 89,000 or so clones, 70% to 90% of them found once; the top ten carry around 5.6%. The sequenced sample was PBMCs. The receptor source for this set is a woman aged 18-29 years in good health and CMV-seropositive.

The CDR3 is CASSWGLAGAPGTGELFF. The CDR3 DNA reads as TGTGCCAGCAGTTGGGGACTAGCGGGAGCCCCAGGGACCGGGGAGCTGTTTTTT. The rearrangement uses TRBV28 and TRBJ2-2, with 14 bases fitting TRBD2. Losses at the gene ends were 4 bases for V and 5 bases for J; bases not matched to a gene: 9. Per the germline V gene, CDR1 is MDHEN and CDR2 is SYDVKM. The CDR3 extends over 18 amino acids.

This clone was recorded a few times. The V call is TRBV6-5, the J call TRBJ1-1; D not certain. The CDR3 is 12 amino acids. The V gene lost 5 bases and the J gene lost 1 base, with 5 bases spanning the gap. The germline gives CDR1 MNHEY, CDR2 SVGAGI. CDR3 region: CASSQWNTEAFF. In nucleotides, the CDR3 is TGTGCCAGCAGTCAATGGAACACTGAAGCTTTCTTT.

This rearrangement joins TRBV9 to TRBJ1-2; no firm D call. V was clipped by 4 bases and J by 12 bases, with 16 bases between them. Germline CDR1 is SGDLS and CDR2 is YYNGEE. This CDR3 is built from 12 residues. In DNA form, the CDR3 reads TGTGCCAGCAGCCCCCCCCTTGGGCCGCACACCTTC. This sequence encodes CASSPPLGPHTF.

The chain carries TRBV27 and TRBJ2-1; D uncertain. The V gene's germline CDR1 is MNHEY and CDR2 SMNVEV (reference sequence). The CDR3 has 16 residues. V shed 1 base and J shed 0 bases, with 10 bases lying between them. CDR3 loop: CASSLWRSSSYNEQFF. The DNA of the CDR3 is TGTGCCAGCAGTTTATGGCGGTCCAGCTCCTACAATGAGCAGTTCTTC.

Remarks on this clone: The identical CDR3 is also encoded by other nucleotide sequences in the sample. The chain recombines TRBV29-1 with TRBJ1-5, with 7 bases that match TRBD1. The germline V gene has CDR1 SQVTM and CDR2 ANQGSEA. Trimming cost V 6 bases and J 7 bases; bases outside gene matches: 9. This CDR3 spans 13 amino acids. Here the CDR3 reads CSVLGQHNQPQHF. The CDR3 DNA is TGCAGCGTACTGGGACAGCACAACCAGCCCCAGCATTTT.

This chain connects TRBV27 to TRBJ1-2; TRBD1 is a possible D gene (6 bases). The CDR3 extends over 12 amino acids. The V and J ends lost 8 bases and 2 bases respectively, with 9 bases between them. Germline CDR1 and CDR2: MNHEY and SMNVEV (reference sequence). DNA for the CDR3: TGTGCCAGCGGAACAGGGAACTATGGCTACACCTTC. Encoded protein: CASGTGNYGYTF.

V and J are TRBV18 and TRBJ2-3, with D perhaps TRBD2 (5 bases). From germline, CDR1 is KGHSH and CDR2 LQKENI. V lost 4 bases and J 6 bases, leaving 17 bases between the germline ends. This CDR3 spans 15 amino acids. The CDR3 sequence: CASSLTTTDFDTQYF. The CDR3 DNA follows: TGTGCCAGCTCACTGACCACTACGGACTTCGATACGCAGTATTTT.

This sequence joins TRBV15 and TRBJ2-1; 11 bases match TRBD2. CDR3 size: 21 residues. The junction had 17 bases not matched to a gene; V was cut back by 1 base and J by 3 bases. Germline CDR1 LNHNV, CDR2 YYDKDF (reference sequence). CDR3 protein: CATSRGGGGSGGAGVYNEQFF. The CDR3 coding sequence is TGTGCCACCAGCAGAGGCGGGGGCGGTAGCGGGGGGGCCGGCGTCTACAATGAGCAGTTCTTC.

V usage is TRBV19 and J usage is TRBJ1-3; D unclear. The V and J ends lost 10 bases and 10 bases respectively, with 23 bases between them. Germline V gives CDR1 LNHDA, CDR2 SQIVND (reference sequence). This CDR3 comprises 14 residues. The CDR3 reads CATADSHRSGTIYF. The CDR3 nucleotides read TGTGCCACCGCGGACTCCCATCGCTCCGGAACCATATATTTT.

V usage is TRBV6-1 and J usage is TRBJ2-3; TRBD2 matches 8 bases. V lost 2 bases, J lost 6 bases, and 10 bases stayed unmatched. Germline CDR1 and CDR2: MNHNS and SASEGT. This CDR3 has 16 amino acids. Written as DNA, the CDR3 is TGTGCCAGCAGTGAACTTCCCAGTAGCGGGGCCGATACGCAGTATTTT. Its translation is CASSELPSSGADTQYF.

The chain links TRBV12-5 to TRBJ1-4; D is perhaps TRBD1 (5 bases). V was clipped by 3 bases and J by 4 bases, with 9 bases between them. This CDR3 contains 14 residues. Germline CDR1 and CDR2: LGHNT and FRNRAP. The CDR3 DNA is TGTGCTAGTGGTTTAGGACAAGTTAATGAAAAACTGTTTTTT. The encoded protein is CASGLGQVNEKLFF.

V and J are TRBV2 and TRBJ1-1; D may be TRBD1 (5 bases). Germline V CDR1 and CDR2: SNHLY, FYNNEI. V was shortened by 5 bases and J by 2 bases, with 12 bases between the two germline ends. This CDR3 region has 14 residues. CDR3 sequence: CASSLRVLNTEAFF. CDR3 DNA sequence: TGTGCCAGCAGTCTCAGGGTACTTAACACTGAAGCTTTCTTT.

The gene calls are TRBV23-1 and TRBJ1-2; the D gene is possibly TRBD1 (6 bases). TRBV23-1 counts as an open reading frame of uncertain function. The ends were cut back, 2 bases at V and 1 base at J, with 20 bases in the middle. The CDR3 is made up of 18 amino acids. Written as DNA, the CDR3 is TGCGCCAGCAGTCAACCGGCCGGGACAAAGACCCTTAACTATGGCTACACCTTC. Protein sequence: CASSQPAGTKTLNYGYTF.

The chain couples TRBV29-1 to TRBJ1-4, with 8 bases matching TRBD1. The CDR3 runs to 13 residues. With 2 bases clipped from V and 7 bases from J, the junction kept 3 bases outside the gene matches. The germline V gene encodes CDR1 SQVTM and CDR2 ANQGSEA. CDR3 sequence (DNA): TGCAGCGTTGAATGGACAGGGAGTGAAAAACTGTTTTTT. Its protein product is CSVEWTGSEKLFF.

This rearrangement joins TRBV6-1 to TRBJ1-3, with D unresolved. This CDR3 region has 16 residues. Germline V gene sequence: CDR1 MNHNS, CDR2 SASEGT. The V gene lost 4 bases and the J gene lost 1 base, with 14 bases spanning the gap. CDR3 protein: CASSGGSPRSGNTIYF. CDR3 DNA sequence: TGTGCCAGCAGTGGAGGGTCTCCAAGGTCTGGAAACACCATATATTTT.

This CDR3 is CASSRTGTGRHEQYF. The CDR3, as DNA: TGTGCCAGCAGTCGAACCGGGACAGGGCGGCACGAGCAGTACTTC. The genes are TRBV28 and TRBJ2-7; TRBD1 matches 9 bases. Looked up from germline, CDR1 is MDHEN and CDR2 is SYDVKM. Trimming at V came to 5 bases and at J to 5 bases, leaving 10 bases not matched to a gene. CDR3 length: 15 amino acids.

Here the CDR3 DNA reads TGTGCTAGTGGACAGGGAAAGGACTACGAGCAGTACTTC. It specifies CASGQGKDYEQYF. The V call is TRBV12-5, the J call TRBJ2-7; TRBD1 might be the D (6 bases). V lost 6 bases to trimming and J lost 3 bases, with 12 bases between them. Germline V lookup: CDR1 LGHNT, CDR2 FRNRAP. This CDR3 spans 13 amino acids. The full variable domain, with the rest looked up from reference TRBV12-5 and TRBJ2-7, is DARVTQTPRHKVTEMGQEVTMRCQPILGHNTVFWYRQTMMQGLELLAYFRNRAPLDDSGMPKDRFSAEMPDATLATLKIQPSEPRDSAVYFCASGQGKDYEQYFGPGTRLTVT.

CDR3 loop: CASSETVVSDGYTF. CDR3 nucleotide sequence: TGTGCCAGCAGTGAAACAGTTGTATCCGATGGCTACACCTTC. This chain uses TRBV6-5 with TRBJ1-2; no reliable D call. There are 14 residues in the CDR3. Germline V gives CDR1 MNHEY, CDR2 SVGAGI. V was pared by 5 bases and J by 6 bases, with 16 bases between.

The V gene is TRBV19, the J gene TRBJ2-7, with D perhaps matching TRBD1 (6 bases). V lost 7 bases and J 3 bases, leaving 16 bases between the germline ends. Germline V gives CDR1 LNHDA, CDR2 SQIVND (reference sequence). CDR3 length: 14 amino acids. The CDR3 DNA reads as TGTGCCAGTAAGGAATCGGGGACAATCTACGAGCAGTACTTC. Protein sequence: CASKESGTIYEQYF.

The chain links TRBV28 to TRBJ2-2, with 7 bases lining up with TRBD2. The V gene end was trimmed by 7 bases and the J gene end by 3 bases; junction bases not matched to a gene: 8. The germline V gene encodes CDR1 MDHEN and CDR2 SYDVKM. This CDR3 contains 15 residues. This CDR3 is CASNAPGLYTGELFF. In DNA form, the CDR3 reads TGTGCCAGCAACGCACCGGGACTATACACCGGGGAGCTGTTTTTT.

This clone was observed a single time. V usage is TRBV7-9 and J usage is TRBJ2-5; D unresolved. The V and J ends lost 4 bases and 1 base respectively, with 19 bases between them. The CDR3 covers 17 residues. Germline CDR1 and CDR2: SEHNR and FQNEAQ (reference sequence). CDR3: CASSSPPLESSQETQYF. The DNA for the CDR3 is TGTGCCAGCAGCTCCCCCCCTCTAGAGTCGAGCCAAGAGACCCAGTACTTC. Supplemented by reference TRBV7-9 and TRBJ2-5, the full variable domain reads DTGVSQNPRHKITKRGQNVTFRCDPISEHNRLYWYRQTLGQGPEFLTYFQNEAQLEKSRLLSDRFSAERPKGSFSTLEIQRTEQGDSAMYLCASSSPPLESSQETQYFGPGTRLLVL.

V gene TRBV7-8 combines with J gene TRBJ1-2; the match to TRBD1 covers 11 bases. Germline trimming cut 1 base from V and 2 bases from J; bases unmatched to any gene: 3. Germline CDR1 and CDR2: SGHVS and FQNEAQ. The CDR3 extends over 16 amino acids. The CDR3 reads CASSLVGQGENYGYTF. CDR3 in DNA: TGTGCCAGCAGCTTAGTGGGACAGGGGGAGAACTATGGCTACACCTTC. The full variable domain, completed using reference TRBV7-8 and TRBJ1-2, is GAGVSQSPRYKVAKRGQDVALRCDPISGHVSLFWYQQALGQGPEFLTYFQNEAQLDKSGLPSDRFFAERPEGSVSTLKIQRTQQEDSAVYLCASSLVGQGENYGYTFGSGTRLTVV.

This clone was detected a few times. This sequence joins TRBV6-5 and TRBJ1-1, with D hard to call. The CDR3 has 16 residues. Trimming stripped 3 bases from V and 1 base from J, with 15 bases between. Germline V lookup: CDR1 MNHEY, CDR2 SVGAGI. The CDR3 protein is CASSYWAGKGNTEAFF. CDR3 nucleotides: TGTGCCAGCAGTTATTGGGCGGGGAAGGGGAACACTGAAGCTTTCTTT.

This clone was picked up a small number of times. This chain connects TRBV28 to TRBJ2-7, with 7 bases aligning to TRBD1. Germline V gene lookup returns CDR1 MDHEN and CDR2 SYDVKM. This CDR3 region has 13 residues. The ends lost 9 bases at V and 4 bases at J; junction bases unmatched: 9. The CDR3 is CASKGAGKYEQYF. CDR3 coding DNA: TGTGCCAGTAAGGGGGCTGGGAAATACGAGCAGTACTTC.

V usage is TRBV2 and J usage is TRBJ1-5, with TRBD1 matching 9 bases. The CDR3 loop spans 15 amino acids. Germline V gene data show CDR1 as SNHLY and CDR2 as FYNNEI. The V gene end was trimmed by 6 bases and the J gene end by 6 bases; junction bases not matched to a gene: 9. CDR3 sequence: CASRFAGQGSQPQHF. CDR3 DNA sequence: TGTGCCAGCAGGTTCGCCGGACAGGGGAGTCAGCCCCAGCATTTT.

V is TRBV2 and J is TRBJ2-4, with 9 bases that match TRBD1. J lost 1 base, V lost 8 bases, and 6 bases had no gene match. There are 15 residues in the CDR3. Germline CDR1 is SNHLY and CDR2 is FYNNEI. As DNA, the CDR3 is TGTGCCAGCCGACAGGGGGACGTGGCCAAAAACATTCAGTACTTC. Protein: CASRQGDVAKNIQYF.

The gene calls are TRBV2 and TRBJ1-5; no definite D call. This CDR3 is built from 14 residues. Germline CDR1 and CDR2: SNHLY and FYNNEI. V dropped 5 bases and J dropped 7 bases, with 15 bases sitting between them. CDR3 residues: CASSQGRIRQPQHF. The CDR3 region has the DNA TGTGCCAGCAGTCAAGGGCGGATTCGGCAGCCCCAGCATTTT.

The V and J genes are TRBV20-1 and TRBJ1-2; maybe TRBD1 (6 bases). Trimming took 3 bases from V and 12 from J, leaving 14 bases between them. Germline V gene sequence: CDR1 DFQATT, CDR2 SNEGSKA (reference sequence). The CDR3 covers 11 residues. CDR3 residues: CSARWMDSNTF. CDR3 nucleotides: TGCAGTGCTAGGTGGATGGACAGTAACACCTTC.

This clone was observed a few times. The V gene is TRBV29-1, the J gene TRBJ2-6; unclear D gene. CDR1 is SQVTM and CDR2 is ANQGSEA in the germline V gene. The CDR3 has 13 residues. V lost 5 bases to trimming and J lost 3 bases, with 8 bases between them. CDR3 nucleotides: TGCAGCGTTTTTCTAGATGGGGCCAACGTCCTGACTTTC. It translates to CSVFLDGANVLTF.